These T cell receptor beta chains were read from a single sample in a study of T-cell memory formation after mild COVID-19. One entry per CDR3 protein, called by TCRdb with MiXCR from the 5' RACE reads. The profile covers 470,000 or so distinct CDR3 sequences, with more than 20% appearing a single time and under 15% taken by the ten largest. The sample was PBMCs or a T cell subset sorted from them (not recorded which). Receptors originate from an adult woman who had mild COVID-19 (a few samples of this study predate the infection). Cell type and time point are not known. Each CDR3 is given with its conserved first and last residue. Fields, in order: CDR3 DNA, CDR3 protein, D gene, J gene, clone size, V gene. A D gene is named only where the DNA matches it firmly. Clone size is shown for a subset of rows, as once, few, many or a class of expanded clone.

CDR3 DNA: TGTGCCAGCAGCTTAGTGGCTAGCGGATACCAAGAGACCCAGTACTTC
CDR3 protein: CASSLVASGYQETQYF
D gene: TRBD2
J gene: TRBJ2-5
clone size: -
V gene: TRBV7-9

CDR3 DNA: TGTGCCAGCAGTTTCCTGCGGATGGAGACCCAGTACTTC
CDR3 protein: CASSFLRMETQYF
D gene: -
J gene: TRBJ2-5
clone size: -
V gene: TRBV12-3/TRBV12-4

CDR3 DNA: TGTGCCAGCACGAAGAGCACAGATACGCAGTATTTT
CDR3 protein: CASTKSTDTQYF
D gene: -
J gene: TRBJ2-3
clone size: few
V gene: TRBV2

CDR3 DNA: TGTGCCAGCAGCCCTGGGCCCCCTGATTACAATGAGCAGTTCTTC
CDR3 protein: CASSPGPPDYNEQFF
D gene: -
J gene: TRBJ2-1
clone size: -
V gene: TRBV7-6

CDR3 DNA: TGCAGTGCTAGACTTCTAGCAAATGAGCAGTTCTTC
CDR3 protein: CSARLLANEQFF
D gene: -
J gene: TRBJ2-1
clone size: -
V gene: TRBV20-1

CDR3 DNA: TGCAGTGCTGATAGCGGGAGAGGTCCAGATACGCAGTATTTT
CDR3 protein: CSADSGRGPDTQYF
D gene: TRBD2
J gene: TRBJ2-3
clone size: few
V gene: TRBV20-1

CDR3 DNA: TGCGCCAGCAGCTTTTCCTGGGCTAGCGACTACGAGCAGTACTTC
CDR3 protein: CASSFSWASDYEQYF
D gene: -
J gene: TRBJ2-7
clone size: few
V gene: TRBV5-1

CDR3 DNA: TGTGCCAGCAGCTTTACGGATGGGTCCTACAATGAGCAGTTCTTC
CDR3 protein: CASSFTDGSYNEQFF
D gene: -
J gene: TRBJ2-1
clone size: few
V gene: TRBV13

CDR3 DNA: TGTGCCAGCAGCTTATTTAGGGGGGAGCAGTTCTTC
CDR3 protein: CASSLFRGEQFF
D gene: -
J gene: TRBJ2-1
clone size: few
V gene: TRBV11-3

CDR3 DNA: TGTGCCAGCAGCTTCGGACACCAAGGGGGCTACACCTTC
CDR3 protein: CASSFGHQGGYTF
D gene: -
J gene: TRBJ1-2
clone size: -
V gene: TRBV5-6

CDR3 DNA: TGTGCCACCAGTCGTGACTTATCCACCGGGGAGCTGTTTTTT
CDR3 protein: CATSRDLSTGELFF
D gene: -
J gene: TRBJ2-2
clone size: -
V gene: TRBV24-1

CDR3 DNA: TGTGCCATCAGTGCCGCAGAACAGGGGGCACCTGAAGCTTTCTTT
CDR3 protein: CAISAAEQGAPEAFF
D gene: TRBD1
J gene: TRBJ1-1
clone size: -
V gene: TRBV10-3

CDR3 DNA: TGTGCCAGCAGTTTAGGGGGGATCCAAGAGACCCAGTACTTC
CDR3 protein: CASSLGGIQETQYF
D gene: -
J gene: TRBJ2-5
clone size: -
V gene: TRBV12-3/TRBV12-4

CDR3 DNA: TGTGCCAGCAGCCCCCGACTAGCGGGGTTCCAAGAGACCCAGTACTTC
CDR3 protein: CASSPRLAGFQETQYF
D gene: TRBD2
J gene: TRBJ2-5
clone size: -
V gene: TRBV5-4

CDR3 DNA: TGTGCCAGCAGCTCCACAAGCCCTTCTGGAGGCGAGCAGTACTTC
CDR3 protein: CASSSTSPSGGEQYF
D gene: -
J gene: TRBJ2-7
clone size: -
V gene: TRBV7-9

CDR3 DNA: TGTGCCAGCAGCTTAATTCATGAGCAGTTCTTC
CDR3 protein: CASSLIHEQFF
D gene: -
J gene: TRBJ2-1
clone size: -
V gene: TRBV7-2

CDR3 DNA: TGTGCCAGCAGCCTGAGGACAGGGCACTACGAGCAGTACTTC
CDR3 protein: CASSLRTGHYEQYF
D gene: TRBD1
J gene: TRBJ2-7
clone size: -
V gene: TRBV7-9

CDR3 DNA: TGCGCCAGCAGCTTTTCTCTCGGCTACGAGCAGTACTTC
CDR3 protein: CASSFSLGYEQYF
D gene: -
J gene: TRBJ2-7
clone size: -
V gene: TRBV5-1

CDR3 DNA: TGTGCCAGCAGCCGAACGACAGGGAGCTCTGGAAACACCATATATTTT
CDR3 protein: CASSRTTGSSGNTIYF
D gene: TRBD1
J gene: TRBJ1-3
clone size: -
V gene: TRBV3-1

CDR3 DNA: TGTGCCAGCAGCCCGCAAGGGGGTTGGTACACTGAAGCTTTCTTT
CDR3 protein: CASSPQGGWYTEAFF
D gene: -
J gene: TRBJ1-1
clone size: -
V gene: TRBV7-3

CDR3 DNA: TGCAGTGCTAGAGGGAGGAAATACCACGAGCAGTACTTC
CDR3 protein: CSARGRKYHEQYF
D gene: -
J gene: TRBJ2-7
clone size: few
V gene: TRBV20-1

CDR3 DNA: TGTGCCAGCAGTGAATGGTACTCACCCCTCCACTTT
CDR3 protein: CASSEWYSPLHF
D gene: -
J gene: TRBJ1-6
clone size: -
V gene: TRBV25-1

CDR3 DNA: TGCGCCACCCGACAGGGGGTTAATGAAAAACTGTTTTTT
CDR3 protein: CATRQGVNEKLFF
D gene: TRBD1
J gene: TRBJ1-4
clone size: -
V gene: TRBV5-1

CDR3 DNA: TGTGCCAGCAGCTTTAGCGGGCACACCGGGGAGCTGTTTTTT
CDR3 protein: CASSFSGHTGELFF
D gene: TRBD2
J gene: TRBJ2-2
clone size: few
V gene: TRBV7-8

CDR3 DNA: TGCAGCGCCCCTAACTGGGGAGGCGGCACTGAAGCTTTCTTT
CDR3 protein: CSAPNWGGGTEAFF
D gene: -
J gene: TRBJ1-1
clone size: few
V gene: TRBV29-1

CDR3 DNA: TGCGCCAGCCAAGTGGACACCGGGGAGCTGTTTTTT
CDR3 protein: CASQVDTGELFF
D gene: -
J gene: TRBJ2-2
clone size: -
V gene: TRBV5-1

CDR3 DNA: TGCAGTGCTAGAGGACTAAGTTTGCTGAACACTGAAGCTTTCTTT
CDR3 protein: CSARGLSLLNTEAFF
D gene: -
J gene: TRBJ1-1
clone size: -
V gene: TRBV20-1

CDR3 DNA: TGTGCCAGCAGCTGGGACAGGGGGCTCTACGAGCAGTACTTC
CDR3 protein: CASSWDRGLYEQYF
D gene: TRBD1
J gene: TRBJ2-7
clone size: few
V gene: TRBV5-5

CDR3 DNA: TGTGCCAGCAGCTTAGCACTAGCGGGGCGTGAGACCCAGTACTTC
CDR3 protein: CASSLALAGRETQYF
D gene: TRBD2
J gene: TRBJ2-5
clone size: few
V gene: TRBV7-7

CDR3 DNA: TGTGCCAGCAGCTTGGCCGGGCCCCGGACTGGCTACACCTTC
CDR3 protein: CASSLAGPRTGYTF
D gene: -
J gene: TRBJ1-2
clone size: -
V gene: TRBV5-6

CDR3 DNA: TGTGCCAGCAGCGAATACAGGGGGGGCTACGAGCAGTACTTC
CDR3 protein: CASSEYRGGYEQYF
D gene: -
J gene: TRBJ2-7
clone size: -
V gene: TRBV7-6

CDR3 DNA: TGTGCCAGCAGCTATGGGGGGTACACCCTGAGCTCCTACAATGAGCAGTTCTTC
CDR3 protein: CASSYGGYTLSSYNEQFF
D gene: -
J gene: TRBJ2-1
clone size: few
V gene: TRBV7-2